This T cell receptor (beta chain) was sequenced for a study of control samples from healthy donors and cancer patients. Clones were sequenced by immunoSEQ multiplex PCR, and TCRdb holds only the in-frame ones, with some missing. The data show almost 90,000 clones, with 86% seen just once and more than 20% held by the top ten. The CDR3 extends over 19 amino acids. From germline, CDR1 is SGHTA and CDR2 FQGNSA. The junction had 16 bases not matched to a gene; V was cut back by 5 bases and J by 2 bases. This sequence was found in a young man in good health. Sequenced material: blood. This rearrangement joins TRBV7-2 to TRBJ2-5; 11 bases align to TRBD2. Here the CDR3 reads CASSTPRASGGSKQETQYF. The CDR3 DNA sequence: TGTGCCAGCAGCACCCCTCGGGCTAGCGGGGGGTCTAAACAAGAGACCCAGTACTTC. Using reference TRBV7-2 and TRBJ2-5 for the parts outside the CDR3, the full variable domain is GAGVSQSPSNKVTEKGKDVELRCDPISGHTALYWYRQSLGQGLEFLIYFQGNSAPDKSGLPSDRFSAERTGGSVSTLTIQRTQQEDSAVYLCASSTPRASGGSKQETQYFGPGTRLLVL.